This TCR beta chain was retrieved from a study of blood T cell repertoires in COVID-19. On the study more broadly: Spain, Italy and the United States supplied samples that represented acute and convalescent COVID-19. PBMCs, B-cell-depleted T cells, or T cells provided the cDNA or gDNA that made up the material.

This CDR3 contains 13 residues. Per germline, CDR1 MDHEN and CDR2 SYDVKM. Losses at the gene ends were 5 bases for V and 3 bases for J; bases not matched to a gene: 1. The authors' processing: Reference gene primer amplification gave estimated nucleated cell counts. Clones were sequenced by immunoSEQ multiplex PCR, and TCRdb holds only the in-frame ones, with some missing. That table supplies the V and J calls and clone size; D and trimming were determined from the DNA. The table lists 150,000 to 200,000 clones, 86% of them singletons. Sequences were obtained from peripheral blood. V and J are TRBV28 and TRBJ2-5; 9 bases align to TRBD1. This TCR derives from a man in his sixties with acute or convalescent COVID-19. This CDR3 is CASSRTGEETQYF. The CDR3, as DNA: TGTGCCAGCAGTCGGACAGGGGAAGAGACCCAGTACTTC. The variable domain in full, completed from reference TRBV28 and TRBJ2-5, reads DVKVTQSSRYLVKRTGEKVFLECVQDMDHENMFWYRQDPGLGLRLIYFSYDVKMKEKGDIPEGYSVSREKKERFSLILESASTNQTSMYLCASSRTGEETQYFGPGTRLLVL.